This T cell receptor beta chain was captured by sequencing in a study of shared clonotypes between healthy human individuals (dated by TCRdb to the early 2020s). Broadly, across the study: A few men and two women, aged 18 to 49 years, made up the cohort. To estimate repertoire size and how much clonotype sharing occurs between individuals, the study deeply sequenced the blood TCR repertoires of several healthy adults. Between about 0.94 and 8.9 billion PBMCs per donor were obtained by leukapheresis. Different laboratories and diverse techniques were used to prepare libraries and sequence TCR repertoires, to increase sequencing depth and limit assay-specific biases. For each donor, CD4 naive and CD4 memory were each run on three plates, CD8 naive on two plates, and CD8 memory on one plate. General conclusions and limits of the study: Because the study included a small number of donors, the genetic and exposure-history diversity represented was limited. Clonotypes shared by all four sorted-subset donors showed higher generation probabilities than non-shared clonotypes. Based on pairwise subsampling, the degree of clonotype sharing among donors was expected to be affected by sequencing depth. Across a few donors, 4.5% to 6.5% of naive CD4, around 3.3% of naive CD8, under 2.5% of memory CD4, and 0.4% of memory CD8 clonotypes were shared. Incomplete sequencing was indicated by rarefaction of sorted-subset datasets, despite the large sequencing depth. Only blood was sampled, and tissue TCR repertoires likely differ from those in blood. Estimated clonotype richness was generally larger for naive than for memory subsets.

From the cysteine up to the phenylalanine, the CDR3 has a length of 15 residues. Left in the record is the CDR3 DNA by itself, 45 bases read in frame from the first base. The germline V gene gives CDR1 as MDHEN and CDR2 as SYDVKM. V and J are trimmed by 2 bases and 3 bases, and the gene matches miss 0 bases of the junction. Using the deep immunoSEQ assay, multiplex PCR amplified TCR CDR3 regions from genomic DNA. Extracted genomic DNA from each cell subset was spread evenly across all wells of several immunoSEQ 96-well plates, with each plate serving as a replicate. For sorted subsets, each replicate PCR was loaded with 200 ng genomic DNA, equivalent to 30,000 or so T cell genomes. Purified libraries were quantified with a Qubit 3.0 fluorometer, sized on a Bioanalyzer 2100, and re-quantified with the KAPA Library Quantification kit. Each immunoSEQ 96-well plate was sequenced on its own single-read 150-cycle Illumina NextSeq 550 flow cell. From the authors' description of their analysis: The immunoSEQ output contained only junctional sequences without quality scores, so filtering could not match that applied to full-length reads. Sequences were annotated with PyIR, a Python wrapper for IgBLAST v1.9, and V/J genes and CDR3 were assigned using IMGT germline references. Reads were filtered out if the reads had weak V/J assignments (E-value above 1e-6), no CDR3, stop codons, out-of-frame junctions, or ambiguous translated residues. V3J clonotypes were defined by identical inferred V gene, J gene, and CDR3 amino acid sequence. Percentage overlap between repertoires was computed as shared unique clonotypes divided by the size of the smaller repertoire. Repertoire richness was assessed with RTK rarefaction, the Chao1 estimator, and Recon v2.1 estimates of unobserved clonotypes. Generation probabilities were computed with OLGA for all TCRbeta clonotypes obtained by the gDNA method from a few donors. Not all clones reach the TCRdb copy of this immuneACCESS table, which keeps in-frame sequences only. Checked studies attribute under half of the gap to unresolved V genes and leave the rest unexplained. That table gives V, J and clone size, and the DNA gave D and trimming. This sample lists 750,000 to 1,000,000 clones; around 93% were detected once. Less than 25% of the sample goes to the ten largest clones.

CD8 naive samples consisted of CD45RO-negative cells that were positively selected for CCR7, yielding a CD45RA+CCR7+ population without TemRA cells. The donors were healthy, HIV-negative adults who had no recently reported acute infections or vaccinations. Only Caucasian adults living in Nashville, Tennessee, USA were represented among the donors. After blood collection by leukapheresis, PBMCs were isolated using Ficoll-Histopaque density gradient centrifugation and then cryopreserved in the vapor phase of liquid nitrogen. Analytical flow cytometry was used to check the purity and quantity of every magnetically sorted T cell population. From each sorted fraction, genomic DNA was isolated and quantified by UV absorbance on a Nanodrop 2000c. This clone was observed a single time. The antigen this receptor binds is unknown. The sample holds no much larger clone one base away, and base qualities are not on file.

The sample was naive CD8+ T cells sorted from blood. The cell subset or site label here, explained by the study, means: CD45RA+CCR7+. The receptor was isolated from a man aged 30 to 45 in good health. This sequence uses TRBV28 and TRBJ2-7, and 14 junction bases match TRBD2. The CDR3 reads CASSLGLAGGYEQYF. The DNA is as follows: TGTGCCAGCAGTTTAGGACTAGCGGGAGGCTACGAGCAGTACTTC.